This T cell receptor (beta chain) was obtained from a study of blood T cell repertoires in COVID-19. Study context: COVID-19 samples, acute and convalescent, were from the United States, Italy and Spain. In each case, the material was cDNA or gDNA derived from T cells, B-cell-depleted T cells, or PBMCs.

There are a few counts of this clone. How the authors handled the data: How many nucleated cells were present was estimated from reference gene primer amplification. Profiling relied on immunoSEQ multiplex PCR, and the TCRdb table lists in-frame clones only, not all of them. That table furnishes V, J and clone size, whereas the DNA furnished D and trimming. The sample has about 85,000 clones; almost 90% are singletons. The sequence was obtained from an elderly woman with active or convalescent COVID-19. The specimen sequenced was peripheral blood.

CDR3 sequence (DNA): TGTGCCAGCAGCCAATGGGACAGGCCCAATCAGCCCCAGCATTTT. Residues: CASSQWDRPNQPQHF. This chain links TRBV3-1 (or the pseudogene TRBV3-2) with TRBJ1-5; 8 bases are shared with TRBD1. The J segment lost 3 bases and the V segment lost 2 bases, leaving 3 bases of the junction unmatched. Germline CDR1 and CDR2: LGHDT and YNNKEL (reference sequence). This CDR3 is built from 15 residues.